Below, 25 T cell receptor beta chains from the same sample are listed, as sequenced in a study of vaccination effects on CD4 cells after COVID-19. The data were produced by immunoSEQ multiplex PCR, yet TCRdb's version contains in-frame clones alone and is incomplete. Here the sample spans 65,000 to 85,000 clones, about four fifths being singletons. ViraFEST expansion of antigen-specific CD4+ T cells with viral peptide pools preceded sequencing. Following culture for roughly 10 days, CD4+ T cells were isolated. According to the study, vaccine recipients showed no prior SARS-CoV-2 infection and negative nucleocapsid antibodies. What these receptors recognize is not known. The sequences come from CD4+ T cells from PBMCs cultured with SARS-CoV-2 spike peptides, collected before COVID-19 vaccination. The receptors were sampled from a human donor who received a COVID-19 vaccine.

CDR3 region: CASSERSSGNTIYF. In DNA, the CDR3 is TGTGCCAGCAGTGAGCGGAGCTCTGGAAACACCATATATTTT. V gene TRBV2 combines with J gene TRBJ1-3; D gene uncertain. The CDR3 runs 14 residues. Germline values: CDR1 SNHLY, CDR2 FYNNEI. With 3 bases removed from V and 0 bases from J, the gap between germline ends came to 6 bases.

This chain uses TRBV5-1 with TRBJ2-7; D perhaps matches TRBD1 (6 bases). The germline V gene encodes CDR1 SGHRS and CDR2 YFSETQ. Deletions cut 4 bases from V and 0 bases from J, with 14 bases between. This CDR3 spans 15 amino acids. The CDR3 nucleotides read TGCGCCAGCAGCCCGGGACACCGAAGCTCCTACGAGCAGTACGTC. It is translated as CASSPGHRSSYEQYV.

V gene TRBV7-9 combines with J gene TRBJ2-3; D is uncertain. The CDR3 is 15 residues long. V was trimmed by 2 bases and J by 4 bases, leaving 13 bases between them. The germline V gene has CDR1 SEHNR and CDR2 FQNEAQ (reference sequence). CDR3: CASSLNVLKPDTQYF. CDR3 nucleotides: TGTGCCAGCAGCTTAAACGTCCTGAAACCAGATACGCAGTATTTT.

This CDR3 is CACLVGPLNTEAFF. Here the CDR3 DNA reads TGTGCCTGCTTGGTAGGGCCGCTGAACACTGAAGCTTTCTTT. The rearrangement joins TRBV30 to TRBJ1-1; D uncertain. V lost 6 bases and J 0 bases, leaving 14 bases between the germline ends. Germline V gene sequence: CDR1 GTSNPN, CDR2 SVGIG (reference sequence). The CDR3 loop spans 14 amino acids.

Concerning this clone itself: Other DNA sequences in this sample translate to the same CDR3. V is TRBV6-1 and J is TRBJ1-3, with D hard to call. Germline V gives CDR1 MNHNS, CDR2 SASEGT. Trimming took off 0 bases at V and 3 bases at J, with 6 bases between the two ends. The CDR3 length is 14 residues. CDR3 sequence (DNA): TGTGCCAGCAGTGAAGCGGGCAGTGGAAACACCATATATTTT. This translates into CASSEAGSGNTIYF.

This sequence joins TRBV7-6 and TRBJ2-3; TRBD2 agrees at 8 bases. The CDR3 consists of 16 residues. Germline V CDR1 and CDR2: SGHVS, FNYEAQ. Germline trimming cut 4 bases from V and 0 bases from J; bases unmatched to any gene: 6. The CDR3, as DNA: TGTGCCAGCAGCTCCCGGTGGACTAGCAGCACAGATACGCAGTATTTT. Protein sequence: CASSSRWTSSTDTQYF. Supplemented by reference TRBV7-6 and TRBJ2-3, the full variable domain reads GAGVSQSPRYKVTKRGQDVALRCDPISGHVSLYWYRQALGQGPEFLTYFNYEAQQDKSGLPNDRFSAERPEGSISTLTIQRTEQRDSAMYRCASSSRWTSSTDTQYFGPGTRLTVL.

This clone was seen only once. The J gene is TRBJ1-3, the V gene TRBV10-3; D remains ambiguous. Deletions cut 4 bases from V and 8 bases from J, with 6 bases between. CDR1 is ENHRY and CDR2 is SYGVKD in the germline V gene. This CDR3 contains 11 residues. The CDR3 loop reads CAISASDTIYF. The CDR3 coding sequence is TGTGCCATCAGTGCATCGGACACCATATATTTT.

This rearrangement joins TRBV28 to TRBJ2-3; D gene ambiguous. The germline V and J ends were trimmed by 5 bases and 2 bases, with 8 bases remaining between them. The CDR3 is made up of 13 amino acids. Germline CDR1 is MDHEN and CDR2 is SYDVKM. The CDR3 DNA reads as TGTGCCAGCAGTCTGACCGCCACAGATACGCAGTATTTT. It is translated as CASSLTATDTQYF. The entire variable domain, with the rest obtained from reference TRBV28 and TRBJ2-3, is as follows: DVKVTQSSRYLVKRTGEKVFLECVQDMDHENMFWYRQDPGLGLRLIYFSYDVKMKEKGDIPEGYSVSREKKERFSLILESASTNQTSMYLCASSLTATDTQYFGPGTRLTVL.

The chain joins TRBV6-4 to TRBJ1-1; TRBD1 matches 10 bases. This CDR3 has 17 amino acids. With V trimmed by 6 bases and J by 11 bases, 21 bases remained unmatched. CDR1 MRHNA and CDR2 SNTAGT come from the germline V gene. The CDR3 DNA reads as TGTGCCAGCAGACGGATTTACGACAGGGGGCGAACTCGGTGGGCTTTCTTT. Translation gives CASRRIYDRGRTRWAFF.

The chain couples TRBV7-2 to TRBJ1-2; 7 nucleotides align to TRBD1. The CDR3 sequence is 17 residues long. Germline V CDR1 and CDR2: SGHTA, FQGNSA. J lost 3 bases, V lost 5 bases, and 15 bases had no gene match. The CDR3 DNA reads as TGTGCCAGCAGCCAATCCTTAACAGGGGCCGCCTACTATGGCTACACCTTC. This sequence encodes CASSQSLTGAAYYGYTF.

The J gene is TRBJ2-5, the V gene TRBV7-9; D is unresolved. The germline V gene has CDR1 SEHNR and CDR2 FQNEAQ (reference sequence). The CDR3 is 17 amino acids. The V end was cut by 3 bases, the J end by 5 bases, with 22 bases between. The CDR3 here is CASSFQKNPLLGETQYF. DNA for the CDR3: TGTGCCAGCAGCTTCCAGAAAAATCCCCTTCTCGGGGAGACCCAGTACTTC. The entire variable domain, with the rest obtained from reference TRBV7-9 and TRBJ2-5, is as follows: DTGVSQNPRHKITKRGQNVTFRCDPISEHNRLYWYRQTLGQGPEFLTYFQNEAQLEKSRLLSDRFSAERPKGSFSTLEIQRTEQGDSAMYLCASSFQKNPLLGETQYFGPGTRLLVL.

The chain joins TRBV15 to TRBJ1-3; D not resolved. V gave up 0 bases and J gave up 4 bases, with 4 bases separating them. This CDR3 has 13 amino acids. Germline V gene data show CDR1 as LNHNV and CDR2 as YYDKDF (reference sequence). CDR3 bases: TGTGCCACCAGCAGAGATAGAGGAAACACCATATATTTT. Its protein product is CATSRDRGNTIYF.

V and J are TRBV28 and TRBJ2-4; perhaps TRBD2 as D (6 bases). The germline V gene has CDR1 MDHEN and CDR2 SYDVKM. CDR3 length: 16 amino acids. Trimming stripped 6 bases from V and 8 bases from J, with 23 bases between. The CDR3 here is CASSSGGEAPRDIQYF. CDR3 coding DNA: TGTGCCAGCAGCTCGGGCGGGGAGGCCCCCAGGGACATTCAGTACTTC.

This chain joins TRBV30 and TRBJ2-2; D is ambiguous. The CDR3 sequence is 16 residues long. Per germline, CDR1 GTSNPN and CDR2 SVGIG (reference sequence). The CDR3 is CAWDQSWRRNTGELFF. The CDR3 nucleotides read TGTGCTTGGGATCAGTCGTGGCGAAGGAACACCGGGGAGCTGTTTTTT.

The chain carries TRBV6-4 and TRBJ2-7, with a tentative D call TRBD2 (6 bases). This CDR3 spans 13 amino acids. Trimming left V 6 bases short and J 6 bases short, with 15 bases between. From germline, CDR1 is MRHNA and CDR2 SNTAGT. The CDR3 reads CASSETHGSEQYV. The CDR3 nucleotides are TGTGCCAGCAGCGAAACCCACGGGAGCGAGCAGTACGTC.

The table lists this clone with a count of one. The chain is built from TRBV7-2 and TRBJ1-6; possible D gene TRBD1, 5 bases. V lost 1 base and J lost 0, with 10 bases in between. The germline V gene encodes CDR1 SGHTA and CDR2 FQGNSA. CDR3 length equals 17 residues. CDR3 in DNA: TGTGCCAGCAGCTTAGTGGGGGGGGGCTCCTATAATTCACCCCTCCACTTT. Translation gives CASSLVGGGSYNSPLHF.

This clone was detected only once. V usage is TRBV24-1 and J usage is TRBJ1-3; possibly TRBD1 for D (5 bases). Germline CDR1 is KGHDR and CDR2 is SFDVKD. This CDR3 has 15 residues. Trimming pared 2 bases from V and 4 bases from J, leaving 11 bases between. Written as DNA, the CDR3 is TGTGCCACCAGTGATTCGGGCAGGGAAGGAAACACCATATATTTT. It is translated as CATSDSGREGNTIYF.

V and J are TRBV6-5 and TRBJ2-3; D remains unclear. Germline CDR1 and CDR2: MNHEY and SVGAGI. The length of the CDR3 is 12 residues. V lost 6 bases to trimming and J lost 0 bases, with 4 bases between them. For the CDR3, the DNA is TGTGCCAGCAGGACTAGCACAGATACGCAGTATTTT. Amino acid sequence: CASRTSTDTQYF.

This chain uses TRBV12-3 or TRBV12-4 with TRBJ1-1; D perhaps matches TRBD1 (5 bases). V was shortened by 7 bases and J by 5 bases, with 14 bases between the two germline ends. The CDR3 is 13 residues long. CDR3 bases: TGTGCCAGCAATCGCTGGGAGGGGACTGAAGCTTTCTTT. It encodes CASNRWEGTEAFF.

This clone was detected once. The chain employs TRBV28 and TRBJ1-5; maybe TRBD1 (5 bases). CDR1 and CDR2 from the germline V gene are MDHEN and SYDVKM. Trimming left V 4 bases short and J 4 bases short, with 14 bases between. The CDR3 loop spans 15 amino acids. CDR3 amino acids: CASSSLQGRNQPQHF. CDR3 nucleotide sequence: TGTGCCAGCAGTTCCCTCCAGGGACGGAATCAGCCCCAGCATTTT.

This sequence joins TRBV15 and TRBJ1-3; TRBD1 matches at 7 bases. The CDR3 is 12 amino acids. The germline V gene has CDR1 LNHNV and CDR2 YYDKDF (reference sequence). Losses at the gene ends were 8 bases for V and 5 bases for J; bases not matched to a gene: 3. The CDR3: CATGQDRNTIYF. Here the CDR3 DNA reads TGTGCCACCGGACAGGATAGAAACACCATATATTTT.

This clone came up a few times. The rearrangement links TRBV5-1 to TRBJ2-5; D gene uncertain. The ends were cut back, 0 bases at V and 5 bases at J, with 8 bases in the middle. Germline-derived CDR1 and CDR2 are SGHRS and YFSETQ. This CDR3 is built from 13 residues. The CDR3 reads CASSLGDSETQYF. The CDR3, as DNA: TGCGCCAGCAGCTTGGGTGACTCGGAGACCCAGTACTTC.

The chain uses TRBV7-2 and TRBJ1-3; D unclear. The V end lost 5 bases, the J end lost 6 bases, and 17 bases lay between the germline ends. There are 15 residues in the CDR3. From germline, CDR1 is SGHTA and CDR2 FQGNSA. The CDR3 is CASSAAFPAANTIYF. CDR3 sequence (DNA): TGTGCCAGCAGCGCAGCATTCCCGGCTGCAAACACCATATATTTT.

In its sample, this clone was seen once. The chain joins TRBV5-1 to TRBJ2-5; 9 nucleotides agree with TRBD2. The CDR3 sequence is 15 residues long. The V gene's germline CDR1 is SGHRS and CDR2 YFSETQ. Unmatched junction bases numbered 7, after V lost 2 bases and J lost 5 bases. Here the CDR3 reads CASSLGGGARETQYF. Here the CDR3 DNA reads TGCGCCAGCAGCTTAGGCGGGGGGGCCCGGGAGACCCAGTACTTC.

The chain uses TRBV9 and TRBJ2-3; 8 bases are shared with TRBD2. Germline lookup yields CDR1 SGDLS and CDR2 YYNGEE. V shed 6 bases, J shed 3 bases, and the junction held 3 bases outside the gene matches. CDR3 length: 13 amino acids. CDR3 sequence reads: CASTRGGTDTQYF. The CDR3, as DNA: TGTGCCAGCACACGGGGGGGTACAGATACGCAGTATTTT.